Listed here are 27 T cell receptor beta chains from one sample, sequenced in a study of shared clonotypes between healthy human individuals (dated by TCRdb to 2020 to 2022). The library was prepared using the immunoSEQ multiplex PCR assay. TCRdb stores this immuneACCESS table with in-frame sequences only. Part of the clones is absent; in the studies checked, under half of the shortfall reflects unresolved V genes, and no reason is known for the rest. The sample table contains 400,000 to 550,000 clones; only one count was recorded for around 80% of them. The ten largest clones represent about an eighth of the sample. Sequenced input: PBMCs. All receptors derive from a woman aged 40 to 50 in good health. Some clones in this sample may be carry-over from other donors' samples.

The J gene is TRBJ2-2, the V gene TRBV9; 8 nucleotides line up with TRBD2. V lost 1 base, J lost 7 bases, and 9 bases stayed unmatched. The CDR3 spans 16 residues. Germline lookup yields CDR1 SGDLS and CDR2 YYNGEE. The CDR3 DNA sequence: TGTGCCAGCAGCGTAACTCGGGGACTAGATCACGGGGAGCTGTTTTTT. The encoded protein is CASSVTRGLDHGELFF.

This chain connects TRBV6-6 to TRBJ2-7; D might be TRBD1 or TRBD2, each matching 5 bases. From germline, CDR1 is MNHNY and CDR2 SVGAGI (reference sequence). The CDR3 totals 13 residues. V lost 11 bases and J 0 bases, leaving 14 bases between the germline ends. The DNA of the CDR3 is TGTGCCCACCGAGGGACCAACTCCTACGAGCAGTACTTC. It specifies CAHRGTNSYEQYF.

The chain couples TRBV28 to TRBJ1-6; D is uncertain. Germline lookup yields CDR1 MDHEN and CDR2 SYDVKM. This CDR3 comprises 15 residues. Trimming shortened V by 5 bases and J by 10 bases, and 18 bases separated the two germline ends. The DNA for the CDR3 is TGTGCCAGCAGTCCTGCTAGTTGGAGGAGATCACCCCTCCACTTT. Protein sequence: CASSPASWRRSPLHF.

This chain joins TRBV7-2 and TRBJ1-2; maybe TRBD1 (6 bases). The CDR3 contains 15 residues. Germline loops: CDR1 SGHTA, CDR2 FQGNSA. V lost 1 base, J lost 4 bases, and 13 bases lay in between. The CDR3 sequence: CASSLGFRGGYGYTF. The CDR3 region has the DNA TGTGCCAGCAGCTTAGGTTTCAGGGGTGGCTATGGCTACACCTTC.

CDR3 residues: CACSGSGRDYEQYF. In nucleotides, the CDR3 is TGTGCCTGCTCGGGGAGCGGGAGGGACTACGAGCAGTACTTC. V gene TRBV30 combines with J gene TRBJ2-7; 10 bases are shared with TRBD2. The J segment lost 3 bases and the V segment lost 6 bases, leaving 8 bases of the junction unmatched. The CDR3 covers 14 residues. Germline V lookup: CDR1 GTSNPN, CDR2 SVGIG (reference sequence).

Turning to this clone: A read error may account for a junction end that differs from germline. The chain couples TRBV7-6 to TRBJ2-7; the match to TRBD2 covers 7 bases. The CDR3 sequence is 14 residues long. Per the germline V gene, CDR1 is SGHVS and CDR2 is FNYEAQ. The CDR3 spells CASSLVPLGRGLDF. CDR3 nucleotide sequence: TGTGCCAGCAGCTTAGTCCCTTTAGGGAGGGGCTTGGACTTC.

V and J are TRBV6-6 and TRBJ2-7; D possibly matches TRBD1 or TRBD2 (5 bases each). Trimming stripped 6 bases from V and 4 bases from J, with 19 bases between. The length of the CDR3 is 15 residues. Germline V gene lookup returns CDR1 MNHNY and CDR2 SVGAGI (reference sequence). The CDR3 reads CASSRSGPGGYEQYF. The CDR3 region has the DNA TGTGCCAGCAGCCGTTCGGGCCCTGGGGGATACGAGCAGTACTTC.

This rearrangement joins TRBV18 to TRBJ1-4; perhaps TRBD1 as D (5 bases). This CDR3 has 15 amino acids. Germline V lookup: CDR1 KGHSH, CDR2 LQKENI. Trimming removed 3 bases at V and 8 bases at J, with 16 bases between. CDR3 coding DNA: TGTGCCAGCTCACCCCGCAGGGCAGAAGGAGAAAAACTGTTTTTT. Protein sequence: CASSPRRAEGEKLFF. Using reference TRBV18 and TRBJ1-4 for the parts outside the CDR3, the full variable domain is NAGVMQNPRHLVRRRGQEARLRCSPMKGHSHVYWYRQLPEEGLKFMVYLQKENIIDESGMPKERFSAEFPKEGPSILRIQQVVRGDSAAYFCASSPRRAEGEKLFFGSGTQLSVL.

The chain carries TRBV7-2 and TRBJ1-5, with a tentative D call TRBD1 (6 bases). Germline V gives CDR1 SGHTA, CDR2 FQGNSA. Between the trimmed V and J ends, which lost 1 base and 2 bases, there was a span of 12 bases. There are 16 residues in the CDR3. The CDR3 region is CASSLEGAGGNQPQHF. The CDR3 DNA reads as TGTGCCAGCAGCTTAGAAGGAGCAGGGGGCAATCAGCCCCAGCATTTT. Drawing the rest from reference TRBV7-2 and TRBJ1-5, the complete variable domain is GAGVSQSPSNKVTEKGKDVELRCDPISGHTALYWYRQSLGQGLEFLIYFQGNSAPDKSGLPSDRFSAERTGGSVSTLTIQRTQQEDSAVYLCASSLEGAGGNQPQHFGDGTRLSIL.

This clone was seen repeatedly, ten times or more. The CDR3 loop reads CASRGDTEAFF. CDR3 coding DNA: TGCGCCAGCAGAGGAGATACTGAAGCTTTCTTT. V and J are TRBV10-2 and TRBJ1-1; D remains ambiguous. Trimming removed 6 bases from V and 5 bases from J, with 7 bases in between. The CDR3 consists of 11 residues. Germline loops: CDR1 WSHSY, CDR2 SAAADI.

As regards this clone: This sequence is one base from a far larger clone and is likely a read error. The chain carries TRBV4-3 and TRBJ2-4; the D gene is possibly TRBD2 (5 bases). Deletions cut 1 base from V and 6 bases from J, with 10 bases between. Germline CDR1 and CDR2: LGHNA and YSLEER. CDR3 length: 14 residues. CDR3 region: CASSQGTSRNIQYF. Written as DNA, the CDR3 is TGCGCCAGCAGCCAAGGTACTAGTAGAAACATTCAGTACTTC.

The CDR3 protein is CASSLGTREKFF. CDR3 DNA sequence: TGTGCCAGCAGCTTAGGTACGCGGGAGAAGTTCTTC. The rearrangement links TRBV13 to TRBJ2-1; TRBD2 agrees at 7 bases. Per germline, CDR1 PRHDT and CDR2 FYEKMQ (reference sequence). This CDR3 region has 12 residues. Trimming took 0 bases from V and 14 from J; bases not matched to a gene: 4. Full variable domain (outside the CDR3, taken from reference TRBV13 and TRBJ2-1): AAGVIQSPRHLIKEKRETATLKCYPIPRHDTVYWYQQGPGQDPQFLISFYEKMQSDKGSIPDRFSAQQFSDYHSELNMSSLELGDSALYFCASSLGTREKFFGPGTRLTVL.

This chain links TRBV30 with TRBJ2-7, with TRBD2 matching over 11 bases. Per germline, CDR1 GTSNPN and CDR2 SVGIG (reference sequence). The V segment lost 7 bases and the J segment 6 bases; nucleotides outside the gene matches: 8. The CDR3 has 13 residues. The CDR3 region is CAYILAGGREQYF. CDR3 nucleotides: TGTGCCTATATTTTAGCGGGAGGGCGCGAGCAGTACTTC.

The chain has TRBV18 and TRBJ1-2; D remains ambiguous. Germline V lookup: CDR1 KGHSH, CDR2 LQKENI. The CDR3 runs 15 residues. With 0 bases removed from V and 1 base from J, the gap between germline ends came to 9 bases. DNA of the CDR3: TGTGCCAGCTCACCACCGCAAGGATTTAACTATGGCTACACCTTC. Its protein product is CASSPPQGFNYGYTF. The full variable domain, with the rest looked up from reference TRBV18 and TRBJ1-2, is NAGVMQNPRHLVRRRGQEARLRCSPMKGHSHVYWYRQLPEEGLKFMVYLQKENIIDESGMPKERFSAEFPKEGPSILRIQQVVRGDSAAYFCASSPPQGFNYGYTFGSGTRLTVV.

The V call is TRBV28, the J call TRBJ1-3, with D hard to call. The CDR3 totals 13 residues. Trimming took 6 bases from V and 0 from J, leaving 6 bases between them. The germline V gene encodes CDR1 MDHEN and CDR2 SYDVKM. CDR3 region: CASRLSSGNTIYF. DNA of the CDR3: TGTGCCAGCAGGCTGAGCTCTGGAAACACCATATATTTT.

This clone was counted a few times. V and J are TRBV30 and TRBJ2-7, with a weak D call TRBD2 (6 bases). V was cut by 0 bases and J by 5 bases, with 14 bases left in between. The CDR3 length is 14 residues. Germline values: CDR1 GTSNPN, CDR2 SVGIG (reference sequence). The CDR3 DNA sequence: TGTGCCTGGAGTGTGGGGGGACTTCTACACGAGCAGTACTTC. As protein: CAWSVGGLLHEQYF.

This clone turned up a few times. This rearrangement joins TRBV7-6 to TRBJ2-7; D call uncertain. CDR1 is SGHVS, CDR2 FNYEAQ, per germline. Trimming stripped 5 bases from V and 0 bases from J, with 11 bases between. The CDR3 runs to 14 residues. CDR3 nucleotides: TGTGCCAGCAGCCCGGACGGTCACTCCTACGAGCAGTACTTC. It codes for CASSPDGHSYEQYF.

The chain is built from TRBV4-2 and TRBJ1-6, with TRBD1 as a possible D gene (6 bases). Germline values: CDR1 LGHNA, CDR2 YNFKEQ. The CDR3 is 15 residues long. V was pared by 4 bases and J by 10 bases, with 17 bases between. In DNA form, the CDR3 reads TGTGCCAGCAGCCTTCAACAGGGACGGGACTCACCCCTCCACTTT. As protein: CASSLQQGRDSPLHF.

The chain recombines TRBV7-9 with TRBJ2-7; 12 nucleotides line up with TRBD2. V lost 4 bases and J lost 7; bases outside the gene matches: 8. The CDR3 is made up of 15 amino acids. CDR1 SEHNR and CDR2 FQNEAQ come from the germline V gene (reference sequence). This chain's CDR3 is CASSSSSGRAGEQYF. CDR3 nucleotide sequence: TGTGCCAGCAGCTCGTCTAGCGGGAGGGCCGGGGAGCAGTACTTC.

In its sample, this clone was seen many times. Within the sample, other DNA sequences also encode this same CDR3. The chain employs TRBV6-1 and TRBJ1-3; D uncertain. Per germline, CDR1 MNHNS and CDR2 SASEGT. Trimming took 6 bases from V and 3 from J, leaving 15 bases between them. The CDR3 extends over 15 amino acids. CDR3 DNA: TGTGCCAGCAGACCCATATGGGGTTTTGGAAACACCATATATTTT. Protein product: CASRPIWGFGNTIYF.

The rearrangement joins TRBV28 to TRBJ1-1; 8 positions match TRBD1. CDR1 MDHEN and CDR2 SYDVKM come from the germline V gene. The CDR3 is 14 amino acids. The trim removed 4 bases at V and 1 base at J, leaving 2 bases unmatched. The CDR3 sequence is CASSSTGENTEAFF. In DNA, the CDR3 is TGTGCCAGCAGTTCGACAGGGGAGAACACTGAAGCTTTCTTT.

This chain joins TRBV2 and TRBJ2-3; D is ambiguous. Trimming stripped 3 bases from V and 4 bases from J, with 11 bases between. Germline values: CDR1 SNHLY, CDR2 FYNNEI. The CDR3 has 14 amino acids. In DNA form, the CDR3 reads TGTGCCAGCAGTGAGGTCACGCCGGCAGATACGCAGTATTTT. It codes for CASSEVTPADTQYF.

The genes are TRBV2 and TRBJ2-7; tentative D call: TRBD1 (5 bases). This CDR3 is 13 amino acids long. V lost 6 bases to trimming and J lost 3 bases, with 12 bases between them. Germline-derived CDR1 and CDR2 are SNHLY and FYNNEI. In nucleotides, the CDR3 is TGTGCCAGCAGGAGGACAACTCGCTACGAGCAGTACTTC. Translation gives CASRRTTRYEQYF.

There are a few counts of this clone. Here the CDR3 reads CATSSALLAGGEIGNEQFF. The CDR3 DNA reads TGTGCCACCAGCAGTGCATTACTAGCGGGAGGGGAAATTGGCAATGAGCAGTTCTTC. The chain couples TRBV15 to TRBJ2-1, with 13 bases aligning to TRBD2. Germline V gene data show CDR1 as LNHNV and CDR2 as YYDKDF (reference sequence). CDR3 length: 19 amino acids. Losses at the gene ends were 3 bases for V and 6 bases for J; bases not matched to a gene: 14. Together with reference TRBV15 and TRBJ2-1, the CDR3 gives the full variable domain: DAMVIQNPRYQVTQFGKPVTLSCSQTLNHNVMYWYQQKSSQAPKLLFHYYDKDFNNEADTPDNFQSRRPNTSFCFLDIRSPGLGDTAMYLCATSSALLAGGEIGNEQFFGPGTRLTVL.

This clone has just a few counts. This chain uses TRBV9 with TRBJ2-1; 12 nucleotides match TRBD1. Germline V CDR1 and CDR2: SGDLS, YYNGEE. V lost 1 base and J lost 8; bases outside the gene matches: 4. The CDR3 loop spans 15 amino acids. The CDR3: CASSVQGTGGDEQFF. Here the CDR3 DNA reads TGTGCCAGCAGCGTACAAGGGACAGGGGGCGATGAGCAGTTCTTC.

The chain couples TRBV27 to TRBJ2-2; D not resolved. The CDR3 runs to 14 residues. CDR1 is MNHEY, CDR2 SMNVEV, per germline (reference sequence). Trimming removed 5 bases at V and 1 base at J, with 8 bases between. Written as DNA, the CDR3 is TGTGCCAGCAGTCGGACCGAGAACACCGGGGAGCTGTTTTTT. Amino acids: CASSRTENTGELFF.

A note on this clone: Mismatch with germline at one junction end may stem from a read error. The chain employs TRBV7-7 and TRBJ2-1; D is unresolved. The germline gives CDR1 SSHAT, CDR2 FNYEAQ (reference sequence). CDR3 length: 15 amino acids. The CDR3 DNA follows: TGTGCTAGCAGCTTGGGCGTTGGCCCACAGAATGAGCAGTTCTTC. Its protein product is CASSLGVGPQNEQFF.